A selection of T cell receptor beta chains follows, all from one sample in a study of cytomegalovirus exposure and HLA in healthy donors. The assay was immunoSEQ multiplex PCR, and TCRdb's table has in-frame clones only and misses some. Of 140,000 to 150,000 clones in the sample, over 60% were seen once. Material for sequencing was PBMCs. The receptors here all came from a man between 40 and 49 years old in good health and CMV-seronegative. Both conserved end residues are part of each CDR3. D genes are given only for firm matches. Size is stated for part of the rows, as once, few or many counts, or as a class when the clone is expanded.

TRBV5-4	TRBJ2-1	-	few	TGTGCCAGCAGCAGTGAGACAGGAAACAATGAGCAGTTCTTC	CASSSETGNNEQFF
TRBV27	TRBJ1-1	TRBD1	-	TGTGCCAGCAGGCCGGGACAGGGGGTCACTGAAGCTTTCTTT	CASRPGQGVTEAFF
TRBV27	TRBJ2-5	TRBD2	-	TGTGCCAGCAGTCTGACTAGCGGAGGACAGACCCAGTACTTC	CASSLTSGGQTQYF
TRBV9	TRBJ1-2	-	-	TGTGCCAGCAGCGTAGGGGAGACTTATGGCTACACCTTC	CASSVGETYGYTF
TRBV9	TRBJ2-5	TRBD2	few	TGTGCCAGCAGCGTAGCGACTAGCGGGAACGGGGAGACCCAGTACTTC	CASSVATSGNGETQYF
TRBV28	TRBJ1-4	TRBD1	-	TGTGCCAGCAGTTCACGGACAGGGCCTAATGAAAAACTGTTTTTT	CASSSRTGPNEKLFF
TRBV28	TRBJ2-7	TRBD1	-	TGTGCCAGCAGCCCCCAGGGGGCGAGCTCCTACGAGCAGTACTTC	CASSPQGASSYEQYF
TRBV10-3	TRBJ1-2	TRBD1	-	TGCGCCATCAGCGACGGACAGGGTTTATATGGCTACACCTTC	CAISDGQGLYGYTF
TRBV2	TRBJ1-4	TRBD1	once	TGTGCCAGCACCCCTGGTACAGGGGAAAATGAAAAACTGTTTTTT	CASTPGTGENEKLFF
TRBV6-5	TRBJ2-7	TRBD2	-	TGTGCCAGCAGTTCCACTAGCGGGGGGGCCGGCTACGAGCAGTACTTC	CASSSTSGGAGYEQYF
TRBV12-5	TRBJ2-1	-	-	TGTGCTAGCGCTCGGGGGTCCTGGGATGAGCAGTTCTTC	CASARGSWDEQFF
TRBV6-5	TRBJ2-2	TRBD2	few	TGTGCCAGCTCGAGGACTAGCGGGGGGCAGGGGGAGCTGTTTTTT	CASSRTSGGQGELFF
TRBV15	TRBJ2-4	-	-	TGTGCCACCAGCAGAGGATCCGGCATTCAGTACTTC	CATSRGSGIQYF
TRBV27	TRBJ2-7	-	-	TGTGCCAGCAGTTTAGTGGGAGGCAGGGGGTTTAGAGAGCAGTACTTC	CASSLVGGRGFREQYF
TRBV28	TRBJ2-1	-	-	TGTGCCAGCTTAACTAGTATCCGGAATGAGCAGTTCTTC	CASLTSIRNEQFF
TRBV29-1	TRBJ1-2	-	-	TGCAGCGTTGATCACTCTGAAGCTAACTATGGCTACACCTTC	CSVDHSEANYGYTF
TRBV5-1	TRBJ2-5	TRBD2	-	TGCGCCAGCAGCCCGGGACTAGCGGGAGGGCCCGACGAGACCCAGTACTTC	CASSPGLAGGPDETQYF
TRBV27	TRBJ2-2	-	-	TGTGCCAGCAGTGCCGAGGGTGGTTACACCGGGGAGCTGTTTTTT	CASSAEGGYTGELFF
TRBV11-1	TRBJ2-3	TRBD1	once	TGTGCCAGCAGTCGGGACAGGGGGCCGGGAGATACGCAGTATTTT	CASSRDRGPGDTQYF
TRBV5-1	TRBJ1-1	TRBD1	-	TGCGCCAGCAGCCCGGGACAGGGGGTTTTCGGAGCTTTCTTT	CASSPGQGVFGAFF